The clone carrying this TCR beta chain was counted only a few times. The data were produced by immunoSEQ multiplex PCR, yet TCRdb's version contains in-frame clones alone and is incomplete. The data contain about 350,000 clones, roughly 87% of them seen just once; the ten biggest clones take up 3.4%. As for treatment: 15 to 20 received Ad26.COV2.S at low or high dose, single or two shots; about 5 received placebo; per-sample allocation not given. Collection of the samples took place on day 63 after the first injection of vaccine or placebo. This sample is part of a study of Ad26.COV2.S vaccination and SARS-CoV-2 variants. V was clipped by 4 bases and J by 0 bases; unmatched bases: 6. Germline-derived CDR1 and CDR2 are GTSNPN and SVGIG (reference sequence). The CDR3 has 17 amino acids.

The chain employs TRBV30 and TRBJ2-2; the match to TRBD2 covers 12 bases. The source is a person between 18 and 65 years old who received the Ad26.COV2.S COVID-19 vaccine or a placebo. Sequences were derived from peripheral blood, sampled in a trial of Ad26.COV2.S vaccine versus placebo. CDR3 residues: CAWNPLAGGSNTGELFF. CDR3 nucleotides: TGTGCCTGGAACCCACTAGCGGGGGGATCGAACACCGGGGAGCTGTTTTTT.